This note documents a single T cell receptor beta chain sequence. This sample is drawn from a study of blood T cell repertoires in COVID-19. TCRdb keeps only in-frame clones here, not all; method: immunoSEQ multiplex PCR. The sample lists fewer than 250,000 clones; about 85% were seen once. There are 17 residues in the CDR3. CDR1 is LGHDT, CDR2 YNNKEL, per germline (reference sequence). V shed 4 bases, J shed 10 bases, and the junction held 14 bases outside the gene matches. The sequencing sample was made of peripheral blood. This TCR derives from a man aged 35 to 55 with acute or convalescent COVID-19. The gene calls are TRBV3-1 (or the pseudogene TRBV3-2) and TRBJ1-6, with 9 bases lining up with TRBD1. CDR3 DNA sequence: TGTGCCAGCAGCCGTAAGACAGGGGGGGCCTGGAACTCACCCCTCCACTTT. It is translated as CASSRKTGGAWNSPLHF.